The 5 T cell receptor beta chains listed next were all sequenced from one sample in a study of CD4+ T cells in melanoma. Measured with immunoSEQ multiplex PCR; TCRdb has only the in-frame clones, and not every one. The table shows some 150,000 clones, with nearly 95% occurring only once. These TCRs come from a human donor with melanoma.

This clone came up a few times. The chain joins TRBV5-4 to TRBJ1-2; 8 bases fit TRBD1. V dropped 0 bases and J dropped 5; count of bases not matched to a gene: 15. This CDR3 has 18 residues. Per germline, CDR1 SGHNT and CDR2 YYREEE (reference sequence). CDR3 bases: TGTGCCAGCAGCTTGGGTGGGCCAGGGGGCGCGAAGATGTATGGCTACACCTTC. Translation: CASSLGGPGGAKMYGYTF. Full variable domain (outside the CDR3, taken from reference TRBV5-4 and TRBJ1-2): ETGVTQSPTHLIKTRGQQVTLRCSSQSGHNTVSWYQQALGQGPQFIFQYYREEENGRGNFPPRFSGLQFPNYSSELNVNALELDDSALYLCASSLGGPGGAKMYGYTFGSGTRLTVV.

The chain links TRBV4-2 to TRBJ2-7; 7 bases align to TRBD2. Germline V gene lookup returns CDR1 LGHNA and CDR2 YNFKEQ. The V gene end was trimmed by 5 bases and the J gene end by 0 bases; junction bases not matched to a gene: 7. CDR3 length: 15 amino acids. The CDR3 spells CASSDDGGSSYEQYF. The CDR3, as DNA: TGTGCCAGCAGCGACGACGGGGGGAGCTCCTACGAGCAGTACTTC.

The chain recombines TRBV27 with TRBJ2-7, with 11 positions matching TRBD2. V was pared by 5 bases and J by 4 bases, with 13 bases of the junction left unmatched. Germline CDR1 is MNHEY and CDR2 is SMNVEV (reference sequence). The CDR3 loop spans 17 amino acids. The CDR3 here is CASSPTSLAGGLYEQYF. CDR3 nucleotides: TGTGCCAGCAGTCCGACATCCTTAGCGGGGGGGTTGTACGAGCAGTACTTC.

The gene calls are TRBV6-1 and TRBJ1-1, with D unresolved. This CDR3 spans 14 amino acids. Germline V gene lookup returns CDR1 MNHNS and CDR2 SASEGT. The V and J ends lost 2 bases and 2 bases respectively, with 9 bases between them. CDR3 residues: CASSEKQLNTEAFF. The CDR3 region has the DNA TGTGCCAGCAGTGAAAAACAGCTTAACACTGAAGCTTTCTTT.

The chain links TRBV9 to TRBJ1-2; 9 nucleotides align to TRBD1. The V gene's germline CDR1 is SGDLS and CDR2 YYNGEE. CDR3 size: 17 residues. Trimming at V came to 4 bases and at J to 4 bases, leaving 14 bases not matched to a gene. The CDR3 protein is CASSRTQGAQGVYGYTF. In DNA form, the CDR3 reads TGTGCCAGCAGCAGAACACAGGGGGCGCAGGGGGTCTATGGCTACACCTTC.